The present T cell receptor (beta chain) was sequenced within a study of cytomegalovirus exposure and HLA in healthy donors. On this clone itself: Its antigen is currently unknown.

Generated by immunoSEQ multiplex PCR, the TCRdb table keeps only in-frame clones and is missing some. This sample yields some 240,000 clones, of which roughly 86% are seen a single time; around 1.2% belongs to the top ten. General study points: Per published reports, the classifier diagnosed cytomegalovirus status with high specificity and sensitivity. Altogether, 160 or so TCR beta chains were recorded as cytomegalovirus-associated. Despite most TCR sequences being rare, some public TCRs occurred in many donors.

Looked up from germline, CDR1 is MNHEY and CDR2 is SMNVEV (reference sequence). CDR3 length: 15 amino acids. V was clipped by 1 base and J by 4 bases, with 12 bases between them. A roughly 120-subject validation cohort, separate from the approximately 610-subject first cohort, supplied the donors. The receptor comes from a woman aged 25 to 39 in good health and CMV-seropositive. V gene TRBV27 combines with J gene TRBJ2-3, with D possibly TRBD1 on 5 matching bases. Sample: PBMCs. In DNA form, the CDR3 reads TGTGCCAGCAGTTTATGGCAGGGTGGGGCAGATACGCAGTATTTT. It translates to CASSLWQGGADTQYF.